Listed below are T cell receptor beta chains from one sample, sequenced in a study of blood T cell repertoires in COVID-19. The repertoire was sequenced with immunoSEQ multiplex PCR; TCRdb's copy has only in-frame clones and lacks some. Of about 170,000 clones in the sample, roughly 86% were seen once. Sequencing was performed on peripheral blood. Source of these receptors: a woman aged 80 or over with COVID-19, enrolled during active disease. Each CDR3 is given with its conserved first and last residue. The D gene is left open where the match is weak. Clone size is not always given. Where it is, it says once, few, many or a class for expanded clones.

>TRBV11-2|TRBD2|NA|TRBJ2-7
TGTGCCAGCAGCCCGGTGTTAGCGGGAATGAACGAGCAGTACTTC
CASSPVLAGMNEQYF
>TRBV11-2|TRBD2|NA|TRBJ2-7
TGTGCCAGCAGCTTTCCGGGACTAGCGGGGGGCATTAATACCTACGAGCAGTACTTC
CASSFPGLAGGINTYEQYF
>TRBV27|NA|NA|TRBJ2-7
TGTGCCAGCCCGGGGACTGGAGTGGGGGAGGAGCAGTACTTC
CASPGTGVGEEQYF
>TRBV6-5|TRBD1|NA|TRBJ1-2
TGTGCCAGCAGGCCATCGACAGGGGCAGGTGGCTACACCTTC
CASRPSTGAGGYTF
>TRBV2|NA|NA|TRBJ1-2
TGTGCCAGCAGCTACTTACAGTGGGGAGATGGCTACACCTTC
CASSYLQWGDGYTF
>TRBV6-5|NA|once|TRBJ2-5
TGTGCCAGCAGCCCGAGGACAGCCTACGGGACCCAGTACTTC
CASSPRTAYGTQYF
>TRBV24-1|TRBD1|NA|TRBJ2-1
TGTGCCACCAGTGATTTGGGTGGGACAGGGGGCTACAATGAGCAGTTCTTC
CATSDLGGTGGYNEQFF
>TRBV18|NA|NA|TRBJ1-3
TGTGCCAGCTCACACCCCTCGTGGAGCACCATATATTTT
CASSHPSWSTIYF
>TRBV15|TRBD1|NA|TRBJ1-5
TGTGCCACCAGCAAAGCCTCAGGGGGCATAGTTTATAGCAATCAGCCCCAGCATTTT
CATSKASGGIVYSNQPQHF
>TRBV5-1|NA|NA|TRBJ1-2
TGCGCCAGCAGCGCCGACGGGGGCTATGGCTACACCTTC
CASSADGGYGYTF
>TRBV19|TRBD1|NA|TRBJ1-1
TGTGCCAGTACCTTCCGAGGGACAGGGGGTACTGAAGCTTTCTTT
CASTFRGTGGTEAFF
>TRBV30|NA|few|TRBJ1-4
TGTGCCTGGAGTGTTCAGGCCGGCACTGAAAAACTGTTTTTT
CAWSVQAGTEKLFF
>TRBV2|TRBD1|NA|TRBJ2-4
TGTGCCAGCAGGATGTTCCAGGGGGCAAACATTCAGTACTTC
CASRMFQGANIQYF
>TRBV5-1|NA|NA|TRBJ2-6
TGCGCCAGCAGCCGGACCAGGGGTTCTGGGGCCAACGTCCTGACTTTC
CASSRTRGSGANVLTF
>TRBV9|TRBD2|few|TRBJ2-3
TGTGCCAGCAGCTTTAGCGGGGGCACAGATACGCAGTATTTT
CASSFSGGTDTQYF
>TRBV19|NA|NA|TRBJ2-7
TGTGCCAGTAGTATGTTGTTGGGGGCGAAGTACGAGCAGTACTTC
CASSMLLGAKYEQYF
>TRBV11-2|TRBD1|NA|TRBJ2-1
TGTGCCAGCAGCCCGTGGGGACAGGGGAACTACAATGAGCAGTTCTTC
CASSPWGQGNYNEQFF
>TRBV29-1|TRBD1|NA|TRBJ1-1
TGCAGCGCATCGACAGGGGTGAACACTGAAGCTTTCTTT
CSASTGVNTEAFF
>TRBV6-2/TRBV6-3|TRBD1|NA|TRBJ1-2
TGTGCCAGCAGTTACCGGGGACAGGGTAAGGCTGGCTACACCTTC
CASSYRGQGKAGYTF
>TRBV27|NA|NA|TRBJ1-3
TGTGCCAGCAGTCACGGACATCCTGGAAACACCATATATTTT
CASSHGHPGNTIYF
>TRBV7-2|NA|NA|TRBJ1-6
TGTGCCAGCAGCTTAGTATGGGTAGGGGGGGGTTCACCCCTCCACTTT
CASSLVWVGGGSPLHF
>TRBV24-1|TRBD2|NA|TRBJ2-1
TGTGCCACCAGTGACCCCGGGACTAGCTTCGATGAGCAGTTCTTC
CATSDPGTSFDEQFF
>TRBV6-6|NA|NA|TRBJ1-3
TGTGCCAGCCAGGGGACTGGAAACACCATATATTTT
CASQGTGNTIYF
>TRBV4-1|TRBD2|NA|TRBJ2-7
TGCGCCAGCAGCCAAGAGGGGGGAGGGAGGTACTCCTACGAGCAGTACTTC
CASSQEGGGRYSYEQYF
>TRBV12-5|TRBD1|NA|TRBJ2-6
TGTGCTAGTGGTTCGCAGGGGGCGTGGGGGGCCAACGTCCTGACTTTC
CASGSQGAWGANVLTF
>TRBV14|NA|NA|TRBJ2-7
TGTGCCAGCAGCCAGAGTTCGGGACTGGCCTACGAGCAGTACTTC
CASSQSSGLAYEQYF
>TRBV3-1/TRBV3-2|TRBD2|NA|TRBJ2-1
TGTGCCAGCAGCCCTCGTCGACTAGCGGGAGGCAATGAGCAGTTCTTC
CASSPRRLAGGNEQFF
>TRBV19|NA|NA|TRBJ2-3
TGTGCCAGTAGTATCGGGAGTGACACCAGCACAGATACGCAGTATTTT
CASSIGSDTSTDTQYF
>TRBV4-1|TRBD1|NA|TRBJ2-1
TGCGCCAGCAGCCAAGTGGGACAGGGACCCCGGGAGCAGTTCTTC
CASSQVGQGPREQFF
>TRBV30|NA|NA|TRBJ2-7
TGTGCCTGGAGCCGGGACTCCGCCTACGAGCAGTACTTC
CAWSRDSAYEQYF
>TRBV7-2|TRBD2|NA|TRBJ2-1
TGTGCCAGCAGCTTAGACAGGGTATTAGCGGGGAAGCAGTTCTTC
CASSLDRVLAGKQFF
>TRBV5-4|TRBD1|NA|TRBJ1-1
TGTGCCAGCAGCAAGGACAGGGTGTCGAACACTGAAGCTTTCTTT
CASSKDRVSNTEAFF
>TRBV18|NA|NA|TRBJ1-1
TGTGCCAGCTCACCAGCAGGGCACACTGAAGCTTTCTTT
CASSPAGHTEAFF
>TRBV5-1|TRBD1|NA|TRBJ1-6
TGCGCCAGCAGCTTGGCGGGACAGGGTAATTCACCCCTCCACTTT
CASSLAGQGNSPLHF
>TRBV15|TRBD1|NA|TRBJ1-1
TGTGCCACCAGCATTACAGGGGCTACTGAAGCTTTCTTT
CATSITGATEAFF
>TRBV18|NA|NA|TRBJ2-5
TGTGCCAGCTTCGTGGCTAGTGAGACCCAGTACTTC
CASFVASETQYF
>TRBV19|TRBD1|NA|TRBJ1-6
TGTGCCAGTAGGGCCGGGACAGGGGGCGGTAATTCACCCCTCCACTTT
CASRAGTGGGNSPLHF
>TRBV18|TRBD2|NA|TRBJ2-1
TGTGCCAGCTCACGGTTAGCGGGAGGACCTGGCAATGAGCAGTTCTTC
CASSRLAGGPGNEQFF
>TRBV28|TRBD1|NA|TRBJ1-2
TGTGCCAGCAGTTCTCCTGGGACAGGGAACTATGGCTACACCTTC
CASSSPGTGNYGYTF
>TRBV4-2|NA|once|TRBJ2-1
TGTGCCAGCAGCCAAGTTCTTAGCAACCACAATGAGCAGTTCTTC
CASSQVLSNHNEQFF
>TRBV27|NA|NA|TRBJ2-1
TGTGCCAGCAGTTTTTATAATGAGCAGTTCTTC
CASSFYNEQFF
>TRBV5-1|TRBD1|NA|TRBJ1-4
TGCGCCAGCAGGCCCCGGGACAGGACAACTAATGAAAAACTGTTTTTT
CASRPRDRTTNEKLFF
>TRBV6-2/TRBV6-3|TRBD1|NA|TRBJ2-1
TGTGCCAGCACCCCCTGGGACAGGCCCGATGGGCAGTTCTTC
CASTPWDRPDGQFF
>TRBV14|NA|NA|TRBJ2-1
TGTGCCAGCAGCCTTCCGGGACTGTCCTACAATGAGCAGTTCTTC
CASSLPGLSYNEQFF
>TRBV12-3/TRBV12-4|NA|NA|TRBJ1-1
TGTGCCAGCAGTTTTTCCGGGGGTGAAGCTTTCTTT
CASSFSGGEAFF
>TRBV4-1|TRBD1|once|TRBJ1-1
TGCGCCAGCAGCCAAGATGGGCTTTACAGGGGGCCAATGAACACTGAAGCTTTCTTT
CASSQDGLYRGPMNTEAFF
>TRBV3-1/TRBV3-2|TRBD1|once|TRBJ2-4
TGTGCCAGCAGCCAGGGACAGGGTCTAGCCAAAAACATTCAGTACTTC
CASSQGQGLAKNIQYF
>TRBV18|NA|NA|TRBJ1-6
TGTGCCAGCTCACGAGGGAATTCACCCCTCCACTTT
CASSRGNSPLHF
>TRBV7-3|TRBD2|NA|TRBJ2-3
TGTGCCAGCAGCTTACTAGCGGGGGGGCCAGGTACGCAGTATTTT
CASSLLAGGPGTQYF
>TRBV29-1|NA|NA|TRBJ2-7
TGCAGCGTTGGGCACCGTGGCCACGAGCAGTACTTC
CSVGHRGHEQYF
>TRBV11-2|NA|NA|TRBJ2-3
TGTGCCAGCAGCTTAGTTGGCAGCACAGATACGCAGTATTTT
CASSLVGSTDTQYF
>TRBV6-2/TRBV6-3|NA|once|TRBJ1-2
TGTGCCAGCAGTTACAAGGCGGAGGGGTTCGGCTACACCTTC
CASSYKAEGFGYTF
>TRBV29-1|NA|NA|TRBJ1-6
TGCAGCGCTACATCGCAGGGAAGCTCCTATAATTCACCCCTCCACTTT
CSATSQGSSYNSPLHF
>TRBV19|NA|NA|TRBJ2-3
TGTGCCAGTACCCCCAGGGGTGCGAGAGCAGATACGCAGTATTTT
CASTPRGARADTQYF
>TRBV9|TRBD1|NA|TRBJ2-1
TGTGCCAGCAGCGTAGTGGGACAGGATTACAATGAGCAGTTCTTC
CASSVVGQDYNEQFF